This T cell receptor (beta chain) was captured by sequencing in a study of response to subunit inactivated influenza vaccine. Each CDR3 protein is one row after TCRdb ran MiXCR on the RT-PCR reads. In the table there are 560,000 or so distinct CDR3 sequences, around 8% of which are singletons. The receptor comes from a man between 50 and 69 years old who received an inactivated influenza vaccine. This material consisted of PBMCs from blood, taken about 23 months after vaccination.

Here the CDR3 reads CASSQFLTGELFF. The CDR3 DNA follows: TGTGCCAGCAGCCAATTTCTCACCGGGGAGCTGTTTTTT. The chain carries TRBV3-1 and TRBJ2-2; D is ambiguous. Germline V CDR1 and CDR2: LGHDT, YNNKEL (reference sequence). Trimming removed 2 bases from V and 4 bases from J, with 5 bases in between. The CDR3 covers 13 residues.